What follows are 14 T cell receptor beta chains derived from one specimen sequenced in a study of breast tumors, draining lymph nodes, adjacent tissues. Axillary draining lymph nodes of breast cancer patients supplied the node samples. TCRdb reprocessed the multiplex PCR reads with MiXCR, giving one entry per CDR3 protein. The sample consists of about 230,000 distinct CDR3 sequences, approximately 29% of them appearing once. Material: axillary lymph node tissue. These receptors were obtained from a female donor with breast cancer. Some clones in this sample may be carry-over from other donors' samples.

Remarks on this clonotype: One end of the junction is discordant with germline, which a read error may explain. V gene TRBV7-2 combines with J gene TRBJ1-6; TRBD1 matches at 10 bases. Looked up from germline, CDR1 is SGHTA and CDR2 is FQGNSA. CDR3 size: 14 residues. The CDR3 loop is CASSLERDRGSGAF. The CDR3 DNA is TGTGCCAGCAGCTTAGAGAGGGACAGGGGATCGGGGGCCTTT.

The genes are TRBV20-1 and TRBJ1-5, with D possibly TRBD1 on 5 matching bases. The V gene's germline CDR1 is DFQATT and CDR2 SNEGSKA (reference sequence). V lost 4 bases to trimming and J lost 3 bases, with 16 bases between them. The CDR3 consists of 15 residues. The CDR3 region is CSATAGEGYNQPQHF. CDR3 nucleotides: TGCAGTGCTACCGCGGGGGAGGGGTACAATCAGCCCCAGCATTTT.

The table lists this clonotype with a few counts. This chain uses TRBV5-4 with TRBJ1-1, with D unresolved. From germline, CDR1 is SGHNT and CDR2 YYREEE (reference sequence). CDR3 length: 14 amino acids. Trimming took off 1 base at V and 1 base at J, with 8 bases between the two ends. This CDR3 is CASSLKGRNTEAFF. DNA for the CDR3: TGTGCCAGCAGCTTGAAGGGTAGGAACACTGAAGCTTTCTTT.

The chain employs TRBV5-1 and TRBJ2-7; 10 positions match TRBD2. The CDR3 consists of 17 residues. The junction had 13 bases not matched to a gene; V was cut back by 5 bases and J by 2 bases. CDR1 and CDR2 from the germline V gene are SGHRS and YFSETQ. The CDR3 is CASRLAPLAGVAYEQYF. The CDR3 coding sequence is TGCGCCAGCAGACTAGCCCCCCTAGCGGGAGTCGCCTACGAGCAGTACTTC.

This clonotype was recorded many times. The gene calls are TRBV11-3 and TRBJ2-1; D is undetermined. CDR1 is SGHNT and CDR2 is YENEEA in the germline V gene. V was trimmed by 0 bases and J by 7 bases, leaving 10 bases between them. CDR3 length: 14 amino acids. The CDR3 spells CASSLDRRANEQFF. CDR3 in DNA: TGTGCCAGCAGCTTAGATCGGCGAGCGAATGAGCAGTTCTTC.

This clonotype was seen repeatedly, ten times or more. The J gene is TRBJ2-1, the V gene TRBV12-5; D gene unclear. This CDR3 has 15 residues. Trimming stripped 0 bases from V and 7 bases from J, with 13 bases between. Germline-derived CDR1 and CDR2 are LGHNT and FRNRAP. The CDR3 coding sequence is TGTGCTAGTGGTTTGGTACTGGGCTACCCTAATGAGCAGTTCTTC. The encoded protein is CASGLVLGYPNEQFF.

The chain employs TRBV30 and TRBJ2-4; D might be TRBD2 (6 bases). The V gene's germline CDR1 is GTSNPN and CDR2 SVGIG (reference sequence). This CDR3 is 15 amino acids long. The ends were cut back, 0 bases at V and 1 base at J, with 10 bases in the middle. CDR3 residues: CAWSVGRGAKNIQYF. In nucleotides, the CDR3 is TGTGCCTGGAGTGTAGGCCGGGGGGCCAAAAACATTCAGTACTTC.

This clonotype was seen a few times. Being one base from a much bigger clone, this may be a read error. The V call is TRBV20-1, the J call TRBJ1-4; a weak D match, TRBD1 (6 bases). The CDR3 covers 13 residues. Germline V lookup: CDR1 DFQATT, CDR2 SNEGSKA (reference sequence). This chain's CDR3 is CSVLGGINETLFF. The CDR3 nucleotides read TGCAGCGTGCTGGGGGGCATTAATGAAACACTGTTTTTT.

This clonotype was found many times. The rearrangement links TRBV20-1 to TRBJ2-5; TRBD2 might be the D (6 bases). With 2 bases removed from V and 5 bases from J, the gap between germline ends came to 12 bases. The CDR3 runs to 13 residues. The germline V gene has CDR1 DFQATT and CDR2 SNEGSKA (reference sequence). The CDR3: CSARSAGGETQYF. The CDR3 coding sequence is TGCAGTGCTAGATCAGCGGGCGGGGAGACCCAGTACTTC.

In its sample, this clonotype was seen many times. The chain employs TRBV6-6 and TRBJ2-2, with TRBD2 matching 14 bases. After removal of 5 bases from V and 4 bases from J, the junction contained 9 bases not matched to a gene. Germline V gene data show CDR1 as MNHNY and CDR2 as SVGAGI (reference sequence). The CDR3 runs to 18 residues. This CDR3 is CASSRTSGRTRSTGELFF. CDR3 DNA sequence: TGTGCCAGCAGTCGGACTAGCGGGAGGACTCGTAGCACCGGGGAGCTGTTTTTT.

V gene TRBV25-1 combines with J gene TRBJ2-3, with 10 bases that match TRBD2. Germline V gene sequence: CDR1 MGHDK, CDR2 SYGVNS. With 4 bases clipped from V and 4 bases from J, the junction kept 11 bases outside the gene matches. The length of the CDR3 is 17 residues. CDR3: CASSAGGSGRGADTQYF. In DNA form, the CDR3 reads TGTGCCAGCAGTGCTGGGGGGAGCGGGAGGGGGGCAGATACGCAGTATTTT.

This clonotype was seen once. V usage is TRBV7-9 and J usage is TRBJ2-3; 7 bases agree with TRBD2. The CDR3 has 15 amino acids. Germline assignment: CDR1 SEHNR and CDR2 FQNEAQ (reference sequence). Trimming at V came to 5 bases and at J to 4 bases, leaving 9 bases not matched to a gene. CDR3 loop: CASSLLRLASDTQYF. The CDR3 DNA reads TGTGCCAGCAGCCTGCTGAGACTAGCATCAGATACGCAGTATTTT. The whole variable domain, remainder taken from reference TRBV7-9 and TRBJ2-3, is DTGVSQNPRHKITKRGQNVTFRCDPISEHNRLYWYRQTLGQGPEFLTYFQNEAQLEKSRLLSDRFSAERPKGSFSTLEIQRTEQGDSAMYLCASSLLRLASDTQYFGPGTRLTVL.

This clonotype was seen only a few times. The genes are TRBV2 and TRBJ1-1, with D tentatively TRBD1 (6 bases). The germline V gene encodes CDR1 SNHLY and CDR2 FYNNEI. The CDR3 totals 14 residues. Between the trimmed V and J ends, which lost 5 bases and 4 bases, there was a span of 14 bases. The CDR3 sequence is CASSLGQSFTEAFF. The CDR3 DNA reads as TGTGCCAGCAGTCTAGGACAGTCGTTCACTGAAGCTTTCTTT.

The rearrangement joins TRBV27 to TRBJ2-7, with unresolved D. The length of the CDR3 is 13 residues. The germline V and J ends were trimmed by 5 bases and 3 bases, with 11 bases remaining between them. Germline CDR1 MNHEY, CDR2 SMNVEV (reference sequence). The CDR3 sequence is CASSPFDGYEQYF. The CDR3 region has the DNA TGTGCCAGCAGTCCATTCGACGGCTACGAGCAGTACTTC.